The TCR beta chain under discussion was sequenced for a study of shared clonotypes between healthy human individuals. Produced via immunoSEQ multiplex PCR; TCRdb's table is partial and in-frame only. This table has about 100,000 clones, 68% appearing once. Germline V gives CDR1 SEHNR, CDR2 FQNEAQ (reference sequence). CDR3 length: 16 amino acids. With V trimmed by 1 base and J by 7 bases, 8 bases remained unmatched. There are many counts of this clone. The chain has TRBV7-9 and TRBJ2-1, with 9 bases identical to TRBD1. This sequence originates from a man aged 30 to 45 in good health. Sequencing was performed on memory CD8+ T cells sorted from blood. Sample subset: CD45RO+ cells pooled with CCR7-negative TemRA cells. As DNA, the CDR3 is TGTGCCAGCAGCTTAGTTGGGACAGGGTCTAAAAATGAGCAGTTCTTC. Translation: CASSLVGTGSKNEQFF.